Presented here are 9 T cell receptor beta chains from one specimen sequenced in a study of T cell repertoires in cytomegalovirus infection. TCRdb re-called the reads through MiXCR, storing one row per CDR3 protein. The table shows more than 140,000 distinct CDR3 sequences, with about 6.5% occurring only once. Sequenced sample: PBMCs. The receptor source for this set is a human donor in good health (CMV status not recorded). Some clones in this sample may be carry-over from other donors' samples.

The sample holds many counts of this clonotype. The CDR3, as DNA: TGTGCCAGCAGCCAGGCCGTCGGTCAGCCCCAGCATTTT. It codes for CASSQAVGQPQHF. The V and J genes are TRBV4-2 and TRBJ1-5; no clear D gene. V was pared by 3 bases and J by 6 bases, with 9 bases between. The germline V gene encodes CDR1 LGHNA and CDR2 YNFKEQ. The CDR3 loop spans 13 amino acids.

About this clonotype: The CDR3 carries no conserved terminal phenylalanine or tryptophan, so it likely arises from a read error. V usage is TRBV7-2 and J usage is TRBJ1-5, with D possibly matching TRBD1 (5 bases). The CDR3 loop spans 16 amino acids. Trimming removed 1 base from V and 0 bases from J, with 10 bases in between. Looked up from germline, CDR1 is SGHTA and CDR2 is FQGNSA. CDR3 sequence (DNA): TGTGCCAGCAGCTTAGGGACACGCGATAGCAATCAGCCCCAGCATTGT. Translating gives CASSLGTRDSNQPQHC.

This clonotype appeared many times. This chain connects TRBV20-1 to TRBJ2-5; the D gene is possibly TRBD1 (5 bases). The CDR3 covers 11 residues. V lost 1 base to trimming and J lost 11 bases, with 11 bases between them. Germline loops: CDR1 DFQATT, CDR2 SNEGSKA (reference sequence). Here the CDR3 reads CSARVWGLQYF. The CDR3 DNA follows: TGCAGTGCTAGAGTTTGGGGCCTTCAGTACTTC.

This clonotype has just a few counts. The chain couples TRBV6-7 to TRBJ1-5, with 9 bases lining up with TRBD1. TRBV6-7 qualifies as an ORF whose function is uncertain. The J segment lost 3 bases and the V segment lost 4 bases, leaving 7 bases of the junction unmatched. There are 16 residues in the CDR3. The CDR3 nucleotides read TGTGCCAGCAGTTGGGACAGGGCTAGAGTCAATCAGCCCCAGCATTTT. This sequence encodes CASSWDRARVNQPQHF.

CDR3 in amino acids: CASSLPSGGATDTQYF. CDR3 in DNA: TGCGCCAGCAGCTTACCTAGCGGGGGGGCTACAGATACGCAGTATTTT. The chain joins TRBV5-1 to TRBJ2-3; TRBD2 matches 12 bases. V lost 2 bases to trimming and J lost 3 bases; unmatched junction nucleotides: 4. Germline V CDR1 and CDR2: SGHRS, YFSETQ. The CDR3 has 16 residues.

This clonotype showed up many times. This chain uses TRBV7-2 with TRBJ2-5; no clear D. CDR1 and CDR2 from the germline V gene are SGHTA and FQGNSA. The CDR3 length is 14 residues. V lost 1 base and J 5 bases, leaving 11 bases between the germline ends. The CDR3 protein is CASSLVPVAETQYF. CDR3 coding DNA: TGTGCCAGCAGCTTAGTACCAGTTGCTGAGACCCAGTACTTC.

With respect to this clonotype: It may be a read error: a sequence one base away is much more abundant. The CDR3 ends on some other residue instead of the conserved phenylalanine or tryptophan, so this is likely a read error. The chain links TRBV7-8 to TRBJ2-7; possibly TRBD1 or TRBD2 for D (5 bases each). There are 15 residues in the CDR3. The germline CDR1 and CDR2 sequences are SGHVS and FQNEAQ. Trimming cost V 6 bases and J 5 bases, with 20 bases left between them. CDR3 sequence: CASSVAAGTLHEQYY. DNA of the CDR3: TGTGCCAGCAGTGTAGCTGCCGGGACCCTCCACGAGCAGTACTAC.

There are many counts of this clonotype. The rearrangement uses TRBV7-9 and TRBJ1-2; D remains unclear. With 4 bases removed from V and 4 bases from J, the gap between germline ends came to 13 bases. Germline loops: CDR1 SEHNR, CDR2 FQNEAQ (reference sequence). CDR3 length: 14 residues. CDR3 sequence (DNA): TGTGCCAGCAGCTACCCTACCCGAAGCTATGGCTACACCTTC. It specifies CASSYPTRSYGYTF.

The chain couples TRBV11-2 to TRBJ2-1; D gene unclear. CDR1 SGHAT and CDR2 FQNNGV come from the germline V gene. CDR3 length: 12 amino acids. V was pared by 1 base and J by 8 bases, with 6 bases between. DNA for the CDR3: TGTGCCAGCAGCTTAGGATACTATGAGCAGTTCTTC. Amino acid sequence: CASSLGYYEQFF.